This T cell receptor (beta chain) is from a study of cytomegalovirus exposure and HLA in healthy donors. This clone appeared a few times. PCR amplification relied on 60 Vbeta primers (plus 13 Jbeta primers). Clones were read by immunoSEQ multiplex PCR, and TCRdb kept only the in-frame ones, dropping some. The table lists 150,000 to 200,000 clones, about 80% of them singletons, with 9% to 10% in the top ten. Germline V gene sequence: CDR1 MNHEY, CDR2 SMNVEV (reference sequence). The CDR3 extends over 16 amino acids. V dropped 4 bases and J dropped 2; count of bases not matched to a gene: 4. This clonotype was sampled from a man younger than 35 in good health and CMV-seropositive. The specimen sequenced was PBMCs. J is TRBJ2-1 and V is TRBV27; 11 bases fit TRBD2. This CDR3 is CASSSQTSGTYNEQFF. CDR3 sequence (DNA): TGTGCCAGCAGTTCCCAGACTAGCGGGACCTACAATGAGCAGTTCTTC.